This T cell receptor (beta chain) was observed in a study of cytotoxic CD8 clonotypes in ibrutinib-treated CLL. On the study more broadly: Across the patients, roughly 10 were relapsed/refractory, about 15 treatment-naive and under 18 IGHV unmutated.

V was pared by 2 bases and J by 7 bases, with 3 bases between. This CDR3 is 11 amino acids long. In germline, CDR1 is MDHEN, CDR2 SYDVKM. Here immunoSEQ multiplex PCR was the method, and the copy in TCRdb shows in-frame clones only, minus some. The data contain under 40,000 clones, around 53% of them singletons. Regarding the study as a whole: Baseline values of clonality outstripped age-matched healthy donors and followed circulating CD8+ T-cell counts.

This clone appeared a few times. Its antigen is as yet unknown. The sample has other DNA sequences that encode this CDR3 too. The specimen comprised PBMCs, sampled before ibrutinib treatment. This chain links TRBV28 with TRBJ1-5; D is ambiguous. This TCR derives from a human donor with chronic lymphocytic leukemia. The CDR3 DNA reads as TGTGCCAGCAGTTTAGGGCAGCCCCAGCATTTT. Amino acids: CASSLGQPQHF.